This T cell receptor beta chain was recovered during a study of CD8 T cells in ankylosing spondylitis (TCRdb year 2017). The study in broad terms: The study profiled T cell receptor beta repertoires in healthy donors and ankylosing spondylitis patients to find disease-linked TCR variants. The whole study cohort included over 85 healthy donors and under 30 ankylosing spondylitis patients. Peripheral blood was sampled, and synovial fluid was also collected from ankylosing spondylitis patients.

This clonotype was seen repeatedly, ten times or more. Its antigen is still unknown. Base-call qualities are not available, and no considerably larger clone is one nucleotide away. Results the study describes overall, beyond this receptor: The disease-linked clones had a CD8+ phenotype and were found at relatively low frequencies in peripheral blood. Some of the motif variants had been reported before in the synovial fluid and blood of reactive arthritis patients, a finding that suggests common disease-initiation mechanisms. The disease-linked clones were reported to be significantly enriched in matched synovial fluid samples from ankylosing spondylitis patients. A TCR beta motif of eight highly homologous amino acid variants appeared characteristic of blood from ankylosing spondylitis patients.

Sequencing relied on an Illumina HiSeq 2500. Quantitative 5'-RACE with molecular barcodes was the method used to prepare the TCR beta libraries. The authors' pipeline ran thus. To identify disease-linked TCR variants, a new computational method was used, one built on a probabilistic model of VDJ rearrangement. TCRdb reprocessing: public reads trimmed at Q25 with fastp, clones called with MiXCR, in-frame beta chains kept. Entries are consolidated by CDR3 protein sequence, retaining the most common genes and DNA. The V and J calls here are based on TCRdb, not the publication. The sample table lists some 220,000 distinct CDR3 sequences, roughly a tenth of them with a count of one. The ten largest clones add up to about 2.8% of the sample. What was sequenced was blood, either unsorted or a sorted T cell fraction (not recorded which). The TCR was taken from a male donor with ankylosing spondylitis or in good health (not recorded which).

The DNA reads as follows: TGTGCCAGCAGCTTAGGCGGCTCCAATAAAGAGACCCAGTACTTC. This sequence encodes CASSLGGSNKETQYF. The rearranged segments are TRBV7-2 and TRBJ2-5; the D gene identity is not certain. CDR1 and CDR2 were assigned from the germline V gene as SGHTA and FQGNSA. Trimming removed 1 base from V and 3 bases from J, leaving 12 bases between the germline ends. The CDR3 sequence holds 15 residues, the cysteine and phenylalanine included. Of all the DNA, just the CDR3 is kept, 45 bases in frame from base 1.